The next 8 T cell receptor beta chains were all read from a single sample in a study of T cells in Graves' hyperthyroidism and ophthalmopathy. Regions amplified from RNA transcripts were the TCR beta CDR3 regions. An initial round of RT-PCR targeting the TCR CDR3 relied on the HTBI primer set. TCRdb re-derived calls from the multiplex PCR reads in MiXCR, one entry per CDR3 protein. The sample includes hundreds of thousands of distinct CDR3 sequences, around 15% seen only once; the top ten take roughly an eighth. Source material: blood. These receptors came from a woman between 45 and 60 years old with Graves' ophthalmopathy.

This clonotype was detected ten times or more. The J gene is TRBJ1-1, the V gene TRBV27; D is uncertain. Trimming cost V 7 bases and J 4 bases, with 7 bases left between them. Germline V CDR1 and CDR2: MNHEY, SMNVEV (reference sequence). This CDR3 spans 11 amino acids. The CDR3 loop is CASKIATEAFF. The CDR3 nucleotides read TGTGCCAGCAAGATCGCCACTGAAGCTTTCTTT.

There are a few counts of this clonotype. A single base separates this from a much larger clone, so it may be a read error. The chain carries TRBV6-2 or TRBV6-3 and TRBJ1-1; D remains unclear. The CDR3 spans 17 residues. The germline V gene encodes CDR1 MNHEY and CDR2 SVGEGT. Trimming pared 2 bases from V and 5 bases from J, leaving 21 bases between. In DNA, the CDR3 is TGTGCCAGCAGTTACGTTTTCAGTGCAGATCGGATGACTGAAGCTTTCTTT. Amino acids: CASSYVFSADRMTEAFF.

This clonotype has a count of ten or more. The chain couples TRBV28 to TRBJ2-7; 9 bases agree with TRBD2. This CDR3 comprises 13 residues. The trim removed 7 bases at V and 2 bases at J, leaving 3 bases unmatched. In germline, CDR1 is MDHEN, CDR2 SYDVKM. The CDR3 region is CASTSGRTYEQYF. In DNA form, the CDR3 reads TGTGCCAGCACGAGCGGGAGGACCTACGAGCAGTACTTC.

This clonotype showed up many times. The chain joins TRBV7-9 to TRBJ2-3; 15 bases map to TRBD2. CDR1 and CDR2 (germline): SEHNR, FQNEAQ (reference sequence). This CDR3 is built from 15 residues. After removal of 6 bases from V and 5 bases from J, the junction contained 3 bases not matched to a gene. The CDR3, as DNA: TGTGCCAGCAGGGAGGGACTAGCGGGAGGAGATACGCAGTATTTT. Translated: CASREGLAGGDTQYF.

This clonotype was seen a handful of times. This chain joins TRBV20-1 and TRBJ2-5; perhaps TRBD2 as D (6 bases). This CDR3 spans 15 amino acids. V was cut by 3 bases and J by 2 bases, with 16 bases left in between. From germline, CDR1 is DFQATT and CDR2 SNEGSKA (reference sequence). CDR3 sequence: CSARNAIAAQETQYF. DNA of the CDR3: TGCAGTGCTAGGAACGCGATAGCGGCTCAAGAGACCCAGTACTTC.

This clonotype was found many times. The chain employs TRBV7-9 and TRBJ2-3; TRBD2 matches at 11 bases. The J segment lost 4 bases and the V segment lost 3 bases, leaving 6 bases of the junction unmatched. The CDR3 has 16 amino acids. In germline, CDR1 is SEHNR, CDR2 FQNEAQ (reference sequence). The CDR3 loop is CASSFQLAGVPDTQYF. The CDR3 nucleotides read TGTGCCAGCAGCTTTCAACTAGCGGGAGTACCAGATACGCAGTATTTT.

This clonotype was seen a single time. This chain joins TRBV20-1 and TRBJ2-3; no clear D gene. In germline, CDR1 is DFQATT, CDR2 SNEGSKA (reference sequence). Trimming stripped 5 bases from V and 2 bases from J, with 5 bases between. CDR3 length: 11 residues. The DNA for the CDR3 is TGCAGTGCTTCTCCCACAGATACGCAGTATTTT. Its protein is CSASPTDTQYF.

This chain joins TRBV28 and TRBJ1-6; D remains ambiguous. Between the trimmed V and J ends, which lost 8 bases and 7 bases, there was a span of 12 bases. This CDR3 contains 13 residues. The germline V gene has CDR1 MDHEN and CDR2 SYDVKM. The CDR3 DNA reads as TGTGCCAGCGGCCGGTTGGGAAATTCACCCCTCCACTTT. It specifies CASGRLGNSPLHF.